This is a list of T cell receptor beta chains from one sample in a study of cytomegalovirus exposure and HLA in healthy donors. Profiling relied on immunoSEQ multiplex PCR, and the TCRdb table lists in-frame clones only, not all of them. The sample includes tens of thousands of clones, roughly 63% seen only once; the top ten take approximately 6.3%. The sample comprised PBMCs. These receptors were obtained from a boy aged 5 to 17 in good health and CMV-seropositive. Each CDR3 is given without its conserved first and last residue.

v_gene,j_gene,len,CDR3aa
TRBV5-1,TRBJ1-6,12,ASRPDRANSPLH
TRBV30,TRBJ2-3,13,AWSDLAGVTDTQY
TRBV9,TRBJ2-7,12,ASSVGGSSYEQY
TRBV6-1,TRBJ2-3,11,ASRAGGPDTQY
TRBV6-5,TRBJ2-2,12,ASSRAGVPGELF
TRBV7-8,TRBJ1-5,14,ASSAPQGAGNQPQH
TRBV5-1,TRBJ2-7,13,ASSKEGGKFYEQY
TRBV9,TRBJ2-7,14,ASSASPGQGSHEQY
TRBV2,TRBJ2-7,14,ASSEGGSAVSYEQY
TRBV14,TRBJ2-3,11,ASSQMTGGTQY
TRBV5-6,TRBJ1-2,11,ASSPPMTGGYT
TRBV2,TRBJ2-5,15,ASKTNPGRGIQETQY
TRBV25-1,TRBJ1-1,15,ASSDLGGREANTEAF
TRBV15,TRBJ2-3,15,ATSAGTSGSVADTQY
TRBV5-1,TRBJ1-1,13,ASSLTPGPGGEAF
TRBV13,TRBJ1-1,15,ASSLEGVRRMNTEAF
TRBV9,TRBJ1-1,13,ASSVGTGVNTEAF
TRBV7-9,TRBJ2-7,10,ASSWDRAKQY
TRBV11-1,TRBJ2-3,13,ASSLSIASTDTQY
TRBV5-6,TRBJ2-7,12,ASSLVDREYEQY
TRBV19,TRBJ1-5,11,ASSDRINQPQH
TRBV12-5,TRBJ1-4,14,ASGLVLQGGYEKLF
TRBV5-6,TRBJ2-5,11,ASSFGGRETQY
TRBV25-1,TRBJ2-7,12,ASSEPGKGREQY
TRBV2,TRBJ1-3,18,ASSPIGGTGAPTAGNTIY
TRBV25-1,TRBJ1-1,13,ASSEFVTGNTEAF
TRBV5-4,TRBJ2-1,14,ASSPRSGSFVDEQF
TRBV2,TRBJ1-1,12,ASSPGQGNTEAF
TRBV6-1,TRBJ1-1,12,ASTFVKGATEAF
TRBV19,TRBJ2-1,12,ASNWLAGSNEQF
TRBV15,TRBJ1-1,12,ATSSEQGWTEAF
TRBV2,TRBJ1-4,9,ASSSNEKLF
TRBV27,TRBJ2-1,13,ASSLWTGRDNEQF
TRBV4-1,TRBJ2-1,14,ASSQVAGVAYNEQF
TRBV7-9,TRBJ2-1,12,ASSFRTSVNEQF
TRBV6-6,TRBJ2-1,14,ASRPFEREVDNEQF
TRBV4-3,TRBJ1-1,11,ASSLLTPGPAF
TRBV9,TRBJ2-7,12,ASSPHRGAYEQY
TRBV10-2,TRBJ1-6,14,ASSDHGQSRNSPLH
TRBV4-3,TRBJ2-7,15,ASSQDLQGLAGSEQY
TRBV6-4,TRBJ2-7,7,ARLAEQY
TRBV7-2,TRBJ2-3,12,ASSLTAGADTQY
TRBV6-6,TRBJ2-4,12,ASSSPGLQNIQY
TRBV9,TRBJ2-1,11,ASSPRLAGALV
TRBV19,TRBJ2-7,11,ASSSGGPYEQY
TRBV5-1,TRBJ1-4,14,ASSFISGTGNEKLF
TRBV9,TRBJ1-2,9,ASSAMGGYT
TRBV9,TRBJ2-2,14,ASSVISSGYTGELF
TRBV7-9,TRBJ1-4,12,ASSRTRADEKLF
TRBV27,TRBJ1-1,13,ASSLPGHQNTEAF
TRBV14,TRBJ1-2,14,ASSQRGGDREYGYT
TRBV4-2,TRBJ1-2,14,ASSQEFDRVNYGYP